The rows below give T cell receptor beta chains drawn from one sample of a study of high-grade serous ovarian cancer treatment subgroups. Using immunoSEQ multiplex PCR, the repertoire was profiled, and TCRdb retains in-frame clones only, with some absent. The data show approximately 15,000 clones, about 76% seen once. Source material: tumor tissue. The receptors stem from a human donor with high-grade serous ovarian cancer. The CDR3 runs from the conserved cysteine through the conserved F or W. D genes are given only for firm matches. Some rows have no size entry. The others give once, few or many, or a class for an expanded clone.

J: TRBJ2-7
D: TRBD2
V: TRBV9
size: .
DNA: TGTGCCAGCAGCTTGGGGACTAGCGGATACGAGCAGTACTTC
CDR3: CASSLGTSGYEQYF

J: TRBJ2-6
D: .
V: TRBV13
size: .
DNA: TGTGCCAGCAGCCGTAACAGGGTAGGCTCTGGGGCCAACGTCCTGACTTTC
CDR3: CASSRNRVGSGANVLTF

J: TRBJ1-1
D: TRBD1
V: TRBV5-1
size: .
DNA: TGCGCCAGCACACAGGGGGCCACCTACACTGAAGCTTTCTTT
CDR3: CASTQGATYTEAFF

J: TRBJ2-3
D: TRBD2
V: TRBV6-4
size: .
DNA: TGTGCCAGCAGTGACTATAGCGGGGGGGCCACAGATACGCAGTATTTT
CDR3: CASSDYSGGATDTQYF

J: TRBJ1-2
D: TRBD1
V: TRBV2
size: .
DNA: TGTGCCAGCAGCGCGACAGGGCCGAACTATGGCTACACCTTC
CDR3: CASSATGPNYGYTF

J: TRBJ2-1
D: .
V: TRBV7-6
size: few
DNA: TGTGCCAGCAGCTGGGGGGAAAATGAGCAGTTCTTC
CDR3: CASSWGENEQFF

J: TRBJ1-1
D: .
V: TRBV5-1
size: .
DNA: TGCGCCAGCAGCTCGAAAGTAGGAGTGGGAGTGAACACTGAAGCTTTCTTT
CDR3: CASSSKVGVGVNTEAFF

J: TRBJ1-2
D: .
V: TRBV7-9
size: .
DNA: TGTGCCAGCAGCCCACAGGGTAGGCCCGGTGGCTACACCTTC
CDR3: CASSPQGRPGGYTF

J: TRBJ1-1
D: .
V: TRBV25-1
size: .
DNA: TGTGCCAGCAGTGATGAAGGGAACACTGAAGCTTTCTTT
CDR3: CASSDEGNTEAFF

J: TRBJ2-7
D: .
V: TRBV9
size: .
DNA: TGTGCCAGCAGCTGGAGTCGGGACATGAGCTCCTACGAGCAGTACTTC
CDR3: CASSWSRDMSSYEQYF

J: TRBJ2-1
D: .
V: TRBV4-2
size: .
DNA: TGTGCCAGCAGCCAAGATGCGCAGGGCAATGAGCAGTTCTTC
CDR3: CASSQDAQGNEQFF

J: TRBJ2-1
D: .
V: TRBV27
size: .
DNA: TGTGCCAGCAGTTTCGACAGGCCCAATGAGCAGTTCTTC
CDR3: CASSFDRPNEQFF

J: TRBJ2-2
D: TRBD2
V: TRBV4-1
size: .
DNA: TGCGCCAGCAGCCAAGGGGGGCTAGCGGGGACGGGCACCGGGGAGCTGTTTTTT
CDR3: CASSQGGLAGTGTGELFF

J: TRBJ2-7
D: .
V: TRBV5-5
size: .
DNA: TGTGCCAGCAGCGGCGTCGGGACACCACTGGCCCTCGAGCAGTACTTC
CDR3: CASSGVGTPLALEQYF

J: TRBJ2-3
D: .
V: TRBV11-2
size: .
DNA: TGTGCCAGCAGCTTAAGGGACACAGATACGCAGTATTTT
CDR3: CASSLRDTDTQYF

J: TRBJ1-5
D: .
V: TRBV2
size: .
DNA: TGTGCCAGCAGTGATGACAGTAACTATCAGCCCCAGCATTTT
CDR3: CASSDDSNYQPQHF

J: TRBJ1-5
D: .
V: TRBV6-6
size: .
DNA: TGTGCCAGCTTGAATAGCAATCAGCCCCAGCATTTT
CDR3: CASLNSNQPQHF

J: TRBJ1-1
D: .
V: TRBV5-1
size: .
DNA: TGCGCCAGCAACTTCGTGGGCCGGGCGAACACTGAAGCTTTCTTT
CDR3: CASNFVGRANTEAFF

J: TRBJ1-4
D: .
V: TRBV4-3
size: .
DNA: TGCGCCAGCAGCCCGACGGGACCTTCGGATGAAAAACTGTTTTTT
CDR3: CASSPTGPSDEKLFF

J: TRBJ1-1
D: .
V: TRBV27
size: .
DNA: TGTGCCAGCAGTCTAAGAAGGGGAGAAGCTTTCTTT
CDR3: CASSLRRGEAFF

J: TRBJ2-3
D: TRBD1
V: TRBV5-6
size: .
DNA: TGTGCCAGCAGCTTGTATATCGACAGGGGGGGTACAGATACGCAGTATTTT
CDR3: CASSLYIDRGGTDTQYF

J: TRBJ1-2
D: TRBD1
V: TRBV6-5
size: .
DNA: TGTGCCAGCACCCGAGGGGGCGAGTCCGATGGCTACACCTTC
CDR3: CASTRGGESDGYTF

J: TRBJ2-7
D: .
V: TRBV11-1
size: .
DNA: TGTGCCAGCAGCGATATGGGCTTTAGCTCCTACGAGCAGTACTTC
CDR3: CASSDMGFSSYEQYF

J: TRBJ1-2
D: .
V: TRBV4-2
size: few
DNA: TGTGCCAGCAGCCCCGGGATCTTCTATGGCTACACCTTC
CDR3: CASSPGIFYGYTF

J: TRBJ2-6
D: .
V: TRBV27
size: .
DNA: TGTGCCAGCAGTCGCGCCCGAGCCTCTGGGGCCAACGTCCTGACTTTC
CDR3: CASSRARASGANVLTF

J: TRBJ1-6
D: .
V: TRBV11-3
size: .
DNA: TGTGCCAGCAGCACGGACATTAATTCACCCCTCCACTTT
CDR3: CASSTDINSPLHF

J: TRBJ1-4
D: .
V: TRBV5-4
size: .
DNA: TGTGCCAGCACCGGGGGGGCAAGGGTCCCGCTTCCAGCAACTAATGAAAAACTGTTTTTT
CDR3: CASTGGARVPLPATNEKLFF

J: TRBJ1-2
D: TRBD1
V: TRBV28
size: .
DNA: TGTGCCAGCAGTCCCCAGGGGGGCACCTATGGCTACACCTTC
CDR3: CASSPQGGTYGYTF

J: TRBJ1-5
D: .
V: TRBV5-6
size: .
DNA: TGTGCCAGCAGCCGATGGGGGGTCGAAAGCAATCAGCCCCAGCATTTT
CDR3: CASSRWGVESNQPQHF

J: TRBJ2-4
D: .
V: TRBV7-6
size: .
DNA: TGTGCCAGCAGCTTAGATGGACCCAAAAACATTCAGTACTTC
CDR3: CASSLDGPKNIQYF

J: TRBJ2-4
D: .
V: TRBV18
size: .
DNA: TGTGCCAGCTCACCACCGGAAGTGGTAGCCAAAAACATTCAGTACTTC
CDR3: CASSPPEVVAKNIQYF

J: TRBJ2-3
D: .
V: TRBV7-2
size: .
DNA: TGTGCCAGCAGTGACTACACAACGGGTAGCACAGATACGCAGTATTTT
CDR3: CASSDYTTGSTDTQYF

J: TRBJ2-5
D: TRBD1
V: TRBV28
size: .
DNA: TGTGCCAGCAGCGCTCCAGGGGGCGTAGAGACCCAGTACTTC
CDR3: CASSAPGGVETQYF

J: TRBJ2-1
D: .
V: TRBV7-3
size: .
DNA: TGTGCCAGCAGCTCGCCGGCCTCTAGGGCGGAGGCTTCCTACAATGAGCAGTTCTTC
CDR3: CASSSPASRAEASYNEQFF

J: TRBJ1-6
D: .
V: TRBV6-6
size: .
DNA: TGTGCCAGCATTCTAGGGGGGCTAGATTCACCCCTCCACTTT
CDR3: CASILGGLDSPLHF

J: TRBJ2-7
D: TRBD2
V: TRBV5-1
size: once
DNA: TGCGCCAGCAGCTTTCTAGCGGAGGGGTACGAGCAGTACTTC
CDR3: CASSFLAEGYEQYF

J: TRBJ2-6
D: .
V: TRBV4-2
size: .
DNA: TGTGCCAGCAGCCAAGGAGGGTCTGGGGCCAACGTCCTGACTTTC
CDR3: CASSQGGSGANVLTF

J: TRBJ2-3
D: TRBD2
V: TRBV7-2
size: .
DNA: TGTGCCAGCAGCTCAAAGGCTAGCGGGGCGCCCGAGCATACGCAGTATTTT
CDR3: CASSSKASGAPEHTQYF

J: TRBJ2-2
D: .
V: TRBV6-9
size: medium-sized
DNA: TGTGCCACCAGAAGCAAGACAGTGAACACCGGGGAGCTGTTTTTT
CDR3: CATRSKTVNTGELFF

J: TRBJ1-4
D: .
V: TRBV9
size: .
DNA: TGTGCCAGCAGCGCACCGGACAGAGCTAATGAAAAACTGTTTTTT
CDR3: CASSAPDRANEKLFF

J: TRBJ1-2
D: TRBD1
V: TRBV5-1
size: .
DNA: TGCGCCAGCAGTCGAGGACAGGACTCCTATGGCTACACCTTC
CDR3: CASSRGQDSYGYTF

J: TRBJ2-5
D: .
V: TRBV5-6
size: .
DNA: TGTGCCAGCAGCTTGGTTCTAGAGGCAGGGGAGCAGTACTTC
CDR3: CASSLVLEAGEQYF

J: TRBJ2-1
D: TRBD2
V: TRBV9
size: .
DNA: TGTGCCAGCAGCGTAAGAAAGCGGGGGGGCCAGGATGAGCAGTTCTTC
CDR3: CASSVRKRGGQDEQFF

J: TRBJ2-7
D: .
V: TRBV7-9
size: once
DNA: TGTGCCAGCAGCTCCCCCCACCAGGGCCACCCCTACGAGCAGTACTTC
CDR3: CASSSPHQGHPYEQYF

J: TRBJ1-1
D: .
V: TRBV5-3
size: .
DNA: TGTGCCGGAAGTCCGGACGTGAACACTGAAGCTTTCTTT
CDR3: CAGSPDVNTEAFF

J: TRBJ2-3
D: TRBD1
V: TRBV9
size: once
DNA: TGTGCCAGCAGCGTAGAAGGGGGCTTTAGCACAGATACGCAGTATTTT
CDR3: CASSVEGGFSTDTQYF

J: TRBJ1-4
D: .
V: TRBV18
size: .
DNA: TGTGCCAGCTCACCAAATATGAATGAAAAACTGTTTTTT
CDR3: CASSPNMNEKLFF

J: TRBJ1-2
D: TRBD1
V: TRBV4-2
size: medium-sized
DNA: TGTGCCAGCAGCCAACTTGGACAGGGGCTGGTGCACTATGGCTACACCTTC
CDR3: CASSQLGQGLVHYGYTF

J: TRBJ1-3
D: TRBD1
V: TRBV6-1
size: .
DNA: TGTGCCAGCAGTGAAGTCCACAGGGGGCTGAACACCATATATTTT
CDR3: CASSEVHRGLNTIYF

J: TRBJ2-1
D: TRBD2
V: TRBV7-2
size: .
DNA: TGTGCCAGCAGCTCGGGACTACGTCTGGCCAATGAGCAGTTCTTC
CDR3: CASSSGLRLANEQFF

J: TRBJ2-3
D: .
V: TRBV5-1
size: .
DNA: TGCGCCAGCAGCTTGGCCAAGGGGGTGATCACAGATACGCAGTATTTT
CDR3: CASSLAKGVITDTQYF

J: TRBJ1-1
D: .
V: TRBV30
size: few
DNA: TGTGCCTGGAGTGTAGGAGCGAACACTGAAGCTTTCTTT
CDR3: CAWSVGANTEAFF

J: TRBJ2-1
D: .
V: TRBV29-1
size: .
DNA: TGCAGCGTAGGACGGGGGCCCAATGAGCAGTTCTTC
CDR3: CSVGRGPNEQFF

J: TRBJ2-3
D: TRBD2
V: TRBV7-2
size: once
DNA: TGTGCCAGCAGCTTAGCTAGCGGGGGGACAGATACGCAGTATTTT
CDR3: CASSLASGGTDTQYF

J: TRBJ2-7
D: .
V: TRBV7-3
size: .
DNA: TGTGCCAGCAGCTTATTTGGCGTGGAGCAGTACTTC
CDR3: CASSLFGVEQYF

J: TRBJ1-1
D: .
V: TRBV11-3
size: .
DNA: TGTGCCAGCAGCTCGCTCAGAGGGCTGGGGACTGAAGCTTTCTTT
CDR3: CASSSLRGLGTEAFF

J: TRBJ1-6
D: .
V: TRBV6-5
size: .
DNA: TGTGCCAGCAGTAAGCAGGGTATGAATTCACCCCTCCACTTT
CDR3: CASSKQGMNSPLHF